The rows below give T cell receptor beta chains drawn from one sample of a study of cytomegalovirus exposure and HLA in healthy donors. Clones were sequenced by immunoSEQ multiplex PCR, and TCRdb holds only the in-frame ones, with some missing. The table has over 150,000 clones, roughly nine tenths seen once; the top ten hold 0.7% to 1%. The sample taken for sequencing was PBMCs. The receptor source for this set is a woman aged 25 to 39 in good health and CMV-seronegative. The CDR3 runs from the conserved cysteine through the conserved F or W. A D gene is named only where the DNA matches it firmly. Rows give clone size only sometimes, using once, few, many, or a class for an expanded clone.

d_call	j_call	cdr3_length	clone_size	v_call	cdr3_aa	cdr3_nt
-	TRBJ2-7	12	-	TRBV28	CASTLTGYEQYF	TGTGCCAGCACCTTGACAGGATACGAGCAGTACTTC
TRBD1	TRBJ2-3	14	-	TRBV19	CASKRDRGRDTQYF	TGTGCCAGTAAAAGGGACAGGGGAAGAGATACGCAGTATTTT
TRBD1	TRBJ2-5	18	-	TRBV27	CASSRRDRPPSLQETQYF	TGTGCCAGCAGTAGGAGGGACAGGCCGCCCTCACTACAAGAGACCCAGTACTTC
-	TRBJ2-7	13	-	TRBV6-5	CASSRQFTYEQYF	TGTGCCAGCAGCCGACAGTTCACCTACGAGCAGTACTTC
-	TRBJ2-1	15	-	TRBV7-3	CASSPGLESYNEQFF	TGTGCCAGCAGCCCGGGACTTGAGTCCTACAATGAGCAGTTCTTC
TRBD2	TRBJ2-3	16	-	TRBV11-3	CASSSLAGASTDTQYF	TGTGCCAGCAGCTCCCTAGCGGGGGCTAGCACAGATACGCAGTATTTT
-	TRBJ1-1	13	-	TRBV19	CASSIGKRTEAFF	TGTGCCAGTAGTATCGGTAAGAGGACTGAAGCTTTCTTT
-	TRBJ1-1	15	-	TRBV11-3	CASSLVDGGATEAFF	TGTGCCAGCAGCTTAGTTGATGGGGGGGCAACTGAAGCTTTCTTT
-	TRBJ1-2	13	once	TRBV5-6	CASSGKGVYGYTF	TGTGCCAGCAGCGGGAAGGGGGTCTATGGCTACACCTTC
TRBD1	TRBJ2-1	15	once	TRBV7-7	CASSPDRGSYNEQFF	TGTGCCAGCAGCCCCGACAGGGGCTCCTACAATGAGCAGTTCTTC
TRBD1	TRBJ1-1	16	-	TRBV18	CASSRTGVSRDTEAFF	TGTGCCAGCTCGCGGACAGGGGTTTCAAGGGACACTGAAGCTTTCTTT
TRBD1	TRBJ1-1	15	-	TRBV6-5	CASSLGRGLNTEAFF	TGTGCCAGCAGTCTCGGCAGGGGGCTTAACACTGAAGCTTTCTTT
TRBD2	TRBJ2-2	15	-	TRBV7-6	CASSPRTGGTGELFF	TGTGCCAGCAGCCCGAGGACCGGGGGGACCGGGGAGCTGTTTTTT
TRBD1	TRBJ2-7	15	-	TRBV30	CAWSVGRTGTYEQYF	TGTGCCTGGAGTGTAGGTAGGACAGGGACCTACGAGCAGTACTTT
TRBD1	TRBJ2-1	16	-	TRBV7-8	CASSFPTGASRNEQFF	TGTGCCAGCAGCTTCCCGACAGGGGCCTCCAGGAATGAGCAGTTCTTC
TRBD1	TRBJ2-3	14	-	TRBV19	CASSTRQGADTQYF	TGTGCCAGTAGTACACGACAGGGAGCCGATACGCAGTATTTT